This entry lists 21 T cell receptor beta chains sequenced from one sample in a study of low-dose radiotherapy and immunotherapy resistance in tumors. Time point: after trial treatment. Treatment reported: LDRT plus nivolumab, ipilimumab, low-dose cyclophosphamide and aspirin (RACIN trial). Priming of first-strand cDNA relied on TRAV- and TRBV-specific primers (covering alpha and beta chains). Amplification, which lasted 20 to 25 PCR cycles, used a constant-region primer and V-primer adapter to amplify TCRs. TCRdb called the reads again in MiXCR, with one record for every CDR3 protein. The sample lists tens of thousands of distinct CDR3 sequences, less than 20% occurring once. This specimen consisted of PBMCs, obtained after low-dose radiotherapy plus immunotherapy. Receptor source: a male donor with prostate cancer.

This clonotype was counted at least ten times. The J gene is TRBJ2-3, the V gene TRBV4-1; TRBD2 matches at 7 bases. Germline trimming cut 1 base from V and 3 bases from J; bases unmatched to any gene: 7. The CDR3 is 16 amino acids. CDR1 is MGHRA, CDR2 YSYEKL, per germline. The CDR3 coding sequence is TGCGCCAGCAGCCAAGCCAGCGGGGCTAGTACAGATACGCAGTATTTT. The encoded protein is CASSQASGASTDTQYF.

The rearrangement links TRBV6-2 or TRBV6-3 to TRBJ2-7; D is unresolved. Trimming removed 0 bases at V and 3 bases at J, with 15 bases between. Germline lookup yields CDR1 MNHEY and CDR2 SVGEGT. CDR3 length equals 16 residues. The CDR3 nucleotides read TGTGCCAGCAGTTACTCGCCCCTCGACGACGACTACGAGCAGTACTTC. It is translated as CASSYSPLDDDYEQYF.

The sample holds many counts of this clonotype. V is TRBV6-5 and J is TRBJ2-2; no clear D gene. The CDR3 loop spans 14 amino acids. Trimming left V 2 bases short and J 3 bases short, with 7 bases between. In germline, CDR1 is MNHEY, CDR2 SVGAGI. The CDR3 spells CASSYRVDTGELFF. CDR3 DNA: TGTGCCAGCAGTTACCGGGTGGACACCGGGGAGCTGTTTTTT.

This clonotype was recorded at least ten times. This sequence joins TRBV24-1 and TRBJ2-2; 9 nucleotides agree with TRBD1. Losses at the gene ends were 2 bases for V and 6 bases for J; bases not matched to a gene: 9. In germline, CDR1 is KGHDR, CDR2 SFDVKD. There are 17 residues in the CDR3. The CDR3 reads CATSDSVLGQGPGELFF. CDR3 sequence (DNA): TGTGCCACCAGTGATTCGGTTTTGGGACAGGGACCCGGGGAGCTGTTTTTT.

This chain joins TRBV24-1 and TRBJ2-1; D remains unclear. CDR1 is KGHDR and CDR2 is SFDVKD in the germline V gene. This CDR3 contains 11 residues. Trimming removed 1 base from V and 10 bases from J, with 4 bases in between. The CDR3 DNA is TGTGCCACCAGTGATTTTAGAGAGCAGTTCTTC. Protein product: CATSDFREQFF.

Many counts were recorded for this clonotype. The rearrangement joins TRBV20-1 to TRBJ2-3; D gene ambiguous. V lost 3 bases to trimming and J lost 3 bases, with 10 bases between them. The CDR3 has 13 residues. The V gene's germline CDR1 is DFQATT and CDR2 SNEGSKA (reference sequence). In DNA, the CDR3 is TGCAGTGCTAGGAACTGGGAAACAGATACGCAGTATTTT. This codes for CSARNWETDTQYF.

This clonotype was recorded many times. The rearrangement joins TRBV28 to TRBJ2-2; D not certain. The CDR3 is 14 residues long. Germline assignment: CDR1 MDHEN and CDR2 SYDVKM. Trimming pared 6 bases from V and 6 bases from J, leaving 14 bases between. CDR3 in DNA: TGTGCCAGCAGGTCGTCAATGCACCCCGGGGAGCTGTTTTTT. Translation: CASRSSMHPGELFF.

Ten or more counts support this clonotype. The chain joins TRBV18 to TRBJ2-1; 10 bases agree with TRBD2. This CDR3 has 15 residues. V was pared by 3 bases and J by 3 bases, with 2 bases of the junction left unmatched. CDR1 and CDR2 from the germline V gene are KGHSH and LQKENI. The DNA for the CDR3 is TGTGCCAGCTCACCGTTAGCGGGAGGCTACAATGAGCAGTTCTTC. It encodes CASSPLAGGYNEQFF.

This clonotype was counted ten times or more. The genes are TRBV12-3 or TRBV12-4 and TRBJ1-2; a possible D gene is TRBD1 (6 bases). V lost 6 bases, J lost 5 bases, and 16 bases lay in between. The CDR3 runs to 14 residues. The CDR3 nucleotides read TGTGCCAGCAGACCCTCGGGGCAGGGGTATGGCTACACCTTC. This encodes CASRPSGQGYGYTF.

This clonotype has at least ten counts. At one of its ends the junction is not consistent with the germline gene, which may arise from a read error. The chain is built from TRBV29-1 and TRBJ2-5; D ambiguous. The CDR3 totals 13 residues. Germline CDR1 reads SQVTM; CDR2 reads ANQGSEA. The CDR3 sequence: CSAERTPVDNQYF. The CDR3 DNA reads TGCAGCGCTGAAAGGACCCCCGTGGATAACCAGTACTTC.

This clonotype showed up many times. The chain is built from TRBV7-2 and TRBJ2-1; 14 bases map to TRBD2. The CDR3 consists of 16 residues. Germline CDR1 and CDR2: SGHTA and FQGNSA. With V trimmed by 3 bases and J by 9 bases, 7 bases remained unmatched. This CDR3 reads CASSFPGLAGVSEQFF. The DNA for the CDR3 is TGTGCCAGCAGCTTCCCGGGACTAGCGGGAGTCAGTGAGCAGTTCTTC.

Ten or more counts support this clonotype. This rearrangement joins TRBV20-1 to TRBJ2-1; 9 nucleotides agree with TRBD1. Germline CDR1 DFQATT, CDR2 SNEGSKA (reference sequence). Unmatched junction bases numbered 19, after V lost 3 bases and J lost 1 base. This CDR3 contains 20 residues. Here the CDR3 reads CSASQGMIFRDRVSYNEQFF. CDR3 nucleotides: TGCAGTGCTAGTCAAGGGATGATATTCCGGGACAGGGTGTCCTACAATGAGCAGTTCTTC.

Concerning this clonotype: This sequence is one base from a far larger clone and is likely a read error. The rearrangement joins TRBV26 to TRBJ2-7; the table's D call TRBD1 went unverified against the DNA. TRBV26 is classified as a pseudogene. The CDR3 covers 15 residues. CDR3 DNA: TGTGCCAGCAGTTCGACCGGGACAGGGAGGAATGAGCAGTACTTC. It codes for CASSSTGTGRNEQYF.

This clonotype was picked up many times. Relative to the germline gene, one junction end is altered; a read error may explain this. The chain employs TRBV7-6 and TRBJ1-2, with TRBD1 matching 7 bases. This CDR3 spans 14 amino acids. From germline, CDR1 is SGHVS and CDR2 FNYEAQ. DNA of the CDR3: TGTGCCAGCAGCCTAGCGGGACAGATCTATGGCTACACCTTC. Its protein product is CASSLAGQIYGYTF.

This clonotype was seen repeatedly, ten times or more. This rearrangement joins TRBV29-1 to TRBJ2-1; 7 nucleotides agree with TRBD2. The CDR3 is 16 amino acids. Germline V gives CDR1 SQVTM, CDR2 ANQGSEA. V was pared by 7 bases and J by 4 bases, with 16 bases of the junction left unmatched. The DNA for the CDR3 is TGCAGCGCTTTCACTTGGACGGGAGGCCGATACAATGAGCAGTTCTTC. Amino acid sequence: CSAFTWTGGRYNEQFF.

This clonotype was seen only a few times. The chain has TRBV3-1 and TRBJ2-5; 10 bases fit TRBD2. After removal of 4 bases from V and 5 bases from J, the junction contained 13 bases not matched to a gene. Germline CDR1 reads LGHDT; CDR2 reads YNNKEL (reference sequence). The CDR3 length is 17 residues. The CDR3: CASSPSRTLAGAETQYF. The CDR3 coding sequence is TGTGCCAGCAGCCCATCCCGGACGCTAGCGGGGGCGGAGACCCAGTACTTC.

This clonotype was seen ten or more times. The chain employs TRBV28 and TRBJ1-3, with D unclear. From germline, CDR1 is MDHEN and CDR2 SYDVKM. The CDR3 covers 15 residues. Deletions cut 4 bases from V and 1 base from J, with 11 bases between. CDR3 DNA: TGTGCCAGCAGTTCCCCGTACGGATCTGGAAACACCATATATTTT. Protein sequence: CASSSPYGSGNTIYF. Full variable domain (remainder filled in from reference TRBV28 and TRBJ1-3): DVKVTQSSRYLVKRTGEKVFLECVQDMDHENMFWYRQDPGLGLRLIYFSYDVKMKEKGDIPEGYSVSREKKERFSLILESASTNQTSMYLCASSSPYGSGNTIYFGEGSWLTVV.

This clonotype came up many times. This rearrangement joins TRBV20-1 to TRBJ2-7; D is unclear. The CDR3 consists of 12 residues. CDR1 DFQATT and CDR2 SNEGSKA come from the germline V gene (reference sequence). The V gene lost 2 bases and the J gene lost 7 bases, with 12 bases spanning the gap. For the CDR3, the DNA is TGCAGTGCTAGAAAGCCATCGGAGGAGCAGTACTTC. Translated: CSARKPSEEQYF.

J is TRBJ2-1 and V is TRBV10-3, with TRBD1 identical over 12 bases. This CDR3 region has 14 residues. Germline V gene sequence: CDR1 ENHRY, CDR2 SYGVKD. Trimming took 10 bases from V and 7 from J; bases not matched to a gene: 8. The CDR3 coding sequence is TGTGCCAGCTATCCGGGACAGGGGGCGAATGAGCAGTTCTTC. Translation: CASYPGQGANEQFF.

This clonotype was found many times. This chain links TRBV28 with TRBJ2-2; D is possibly TRBD1 (5 bases). CDR1 is MDHEN, CDR2 SYDVKM, per germline. Trimming removed 2 bases from V and 1 base from J, with 23 bases in between. The CDR3 runs to 20 residues. The CDR3 loop is CASSLGQLIGPVLNTGELFF. For the CDR3, the DNA is TGTGCCAGCAGTTTAGGACAATTAATCGGCCCCGTTTTGAACACCGGGGAGCTGTTTTTT.

Ten or more counts support this clonotype. This chain connects TRBV28 to TRBJ1-3; 7 bases line up with TRBD1. Looked up from germline, CDR1 is MDHEN and CDR2 is SYDVKM. With 7 bases clipped from V and 2 bases from J, the junction kept 5 bases outside the gene matches. CDR3 length: 14 residues. The CDR3 reads CASNRGTAGNTIYF. As DNA, the CDR3 is TGTGCCAGCAATAGAGGGACAGCTGGAAACACCATATATTTT.